A single sample is the source of the 29 T cell receptor beta chains below, sequenced in a study of beta chain features in type 1 diabetes. Expressed TCRB transcripts were sequenced after all isolated RNA was converted to cDNA. TCRdb keeps only in-frame clones here, not all; method: immunoSEQ multiplex PCR. The sample carries a few hundred thousand clones, 11% recorded once. The specimen sequenced was naive CD4+ T cells from blood. Receptors originate from a woman aged 25 to 39 in good health.

The chain carries TRBV19 and TRBJ2-5; TRBD1 agrees at 8 bases. CDR3 length: 14 residues. V lost 6 bases, J lost 7 bases, and 10 bases stayed unmatched. Germline CDR1 reads LNHDA; CDR2 reads SQIVND (reference sequence). The CDR3 is CASRTDRGRGTQYF. Here the CDR3 DNA reads TGTGCCAGTAGAACCGACAGGGGCCGAGGGACCCAGTACTTC.

The chain links TRBV18 to TRBJ1-1; tentatively, D is TRBD1 (5 bases). Per the germline V gene, CDR1 is KGHSH and CDR2 is LQKENI. The V end was cut by 2 bases, the J end by 0 bases, with 13 bases between. The CDR3 length is 16 residues. In DNA, the CDR3 is TGTGCCAGCTCACCAGGGGAGGGGAGGATGAACACTGAAGCTTTCTTT. It codes for CASSPGEGRMNTEAFF.

This clone turned up a few times. The V call is TRBV7-9, the J call TRBJ2-3; 7 nucleotides match TRBD1. CDR1 is SEHNR, CDR2 FQNEAQ, per germline (reference sequence). The CDR3 length is 11 residues. The DNA of the CDR3 is TGTGCTACAGGGGGCACAGATACGCAGTATTTT. Encoded protein: CATGGTDTQYF.

The chain joins TRBV28 to TRBJ2-5; D is ambiguous. Germline CDR1 and CDR2: MDHEN and SYDVKM. The CDR3 loop spans 12 amino acids. With 5 bases removed from V and 7 bases from J, the gap between germline ends came to 11 bases. The CDR3 DNA follows: TGTGCCAGCAGTCGACTTACGGGGACCCAGTACTTC. Amino acid sequence: CASSRLTGTQYF. The complete variable domain, with remaining parts taken from reference TRBV28 and TRBJ2-5, reads DVKVTQSSRYLVKRTGEKVFLECVQDMDHENMFWYRQDPGLGLRLIYFSYDVKMKEKGDIPEGYSVSREKKERFSLILESASTNQTSMYLCASSRLTGTQYFGPGTRLLVL.

The chain employs TRBV27 and TRBJ1-2; possible D gene TRBD1, 5 bases. The CDR3 is 15 amino acids. Trimming cost V 4 bases and J 3 bases, with 15 bases left between them. The germline gives CDR1 MNHEY, CDR2 SMNVEV (reference sequence). This CDR3 reads CASSSFGGLDYGYTF. CDR3 nucleotides: TGTGCCAGCAGTTCCTTCGGGGGTTTAGACTATGGCTACACCTTC.

The chain is built from TRBV5-1 and TRBJ2-1; 8 bases match TRBD2. The CDR3 contains 13 residues. The V gene end was trimmed by 0 bases and the J gene end by 7 bases; junction bases not matched to a gene: 0. Germline V gives CDR1 SGHRS, CDR2 YFSETQ. The CDR3 coding sequence is TGCGCCAGCAGCTTGGTAGCGGGGAATGAGCAGTTCTTC. Translation gives CASSLVAGNEQFF.

This chain links TRBV7-3 with TRBJ2-1; 10 bases map to TRBD1. Trimming removed 5 bases from V and 4 bases from J; junction bases left unmatched: 8. CDR1 SGHTA and CDR2 FQGTGA come from the germline V gene. There are 16 residues in the CDR3. The CDR3 sequence is CASSTIDRGPYNEQFF. As DNA, the CDR3 is TGTGCCAGCAGCACGATAGACAGGGGGCCTTACAATGAGCAGTTCTTC.

This clone was observed a few times. V gene TRBV5-1 combines with J gene TRBJ1-1, with TRBD1 identical over 8 bases. Germline lookup yields CDR1 SGHRS and CDR2 YFSETQ. V trimming: 4 bases; J trimming: 6 bases; junction bases outside the gene matches: 2. The CDR3 length is 12 residues. Here the CDR3 reads CASSQDRAEAFF. The CDR3 DNA sequence: TGCGCCAGCAGCCAGGACAGGGCTGAAGCTTTCTTT.

With respect to this clone: Other DNA sequences in the same sample also yield this CDR3. V usage is TRBV30 and J usage is TRBJ2-5; D unclear. Germline V CDR1 and CDR2: GTSNPN, SVGIG (reference sequence). The CDR3 length is 13 residues. Trimming stripped 1 base from V and 2 bases from J, with 8 bases between. Here the CDR3 DNA reads TGTGCCTGGAGTGGAGGAAGTCAAGAGACCCAGTACTTC. This sequence encodes CAWSGGSQETQYF.

In nucleotides, the CDR3 is TGCAGCGTTGCACGGCGGGAGGACTACAATGAGCAGTTCTTC. Translating it yields CSVARREDYNEQFF. The chain links TRBV29-1 to TRBJ2-1, with TRBD2 matching 8 bases. The germline V gene encodes CDR1 SQVTM and CDR2 ANQGSEA. This CDR3 region has 14 residues. The junction had 5 bases not matched to a gene; V was cut back by 4 bases and J by 3 bases.

The J gene is TRBJ2-4, the V gene TRBV28, with D possibly being TRBD1 (5 bases). V was trimmed by 4 bases and J by 0 bases, leaving 13 bases between them. Germline lookup yields CDR1 MDHEN and CDR2 SYDVKM. This CDR3 comprises 16 residues. The CDR3 bases are TGTGCCAGCAGTTCGACAGATTTTCTAGCCAAAAACATTCAGTACTTC. Translated, it gives CASSSTDFLAKNIQYF.

The chain has TRBV7-9 and TRBJ2-1; 7 bases map to TRBD2. The length of the CDR3 is 16 residues. The V gene's germline CDR1 is SEHNR and CDR2 FQNEAQ (reference sequence). Unmatched junction bases numbered 6, after V lost 4 bases and J lost 0 bases. The CDR3 DNA reads TGTGCCAGCAGCTCTATTTGGACTAGCTCCTACAATGAGCAGTTCTTC. It yields the protein CASSSIWTSSYNEQFF.

This clone occurred a few times. Mismatch with germline at one junction end may stem from a read error. The chain links TRBV5-6 to TRBJ2-1; D might be TRBD2 (7 bases). This CDR3 contains 17 residues. Germline-derived CDR1 and CDR2 are SGHDT and YYEEEE. The CDR3 reads CASRLGMGGPPWDEQFF. The CDR3 nucleotides are TGTGCCAGCAGGTTGGGGATGGGGGGGCCCCCTTGGGATGAGCAGTTCTTC.

The chain is built from TRBV4-2 and TRBJ1-1; 10 bases line up with TRBD1. The germline V gene encodes CDR1 LGHNA and CDR2 YNFKEQ. V gave up 0 bases and J gave up 8 bases; unmatched junction bases: 6. The CDR3 covers 15 residues. The CDR3 is CASSQDTMTGGEAFF. DNA of the CDR3: TGTGCCAGCAGCCAAGACACAATGACAGGGGGCGAAGCTTTCTTT.

The V gene is TRBV7-6, the J gene TRBJ2-7; TRBD2 is a possible D gene (5 bases). The germline V and J ends were trimmed by 4 bases and 0 bases, with 16 bases remaining between them. There are 16 residues in the CDR3. Per the germline V gene, CDR1 is SGHVS and CDR2 is FNYEAQ. The CDR3 is CASSSLEGRSSYEQYF. In nucleotides, the CDR3 is TGTGCCAGCAGCTCCCTCGAGGGCAGGAGCTCCTACGAGCAGTACTTC.

V and J are TRBV12-2 and TRBJ2-1; the table's TRBD2 call for D was not verified on the DNA. TRBV12-2 is given as a pseudogene. The CDR3 contains 17 residues. CDR3 nucleotides: TGTGCAAGTCGCTCCTATGTAGCGGGAGGGCCTCGAAATGAGCAGTTCTTC. It is translated as CASRSYVAGGPRNEQFF.

This clone was seen a few times. This sample includes further DNA sequences coding for the same CDR3. The rearrangement links TRBV28 to TRBJ2-5; TRBD1 matches 10 bases. Trimming removed 6 bases from V and 4 bases from J; junction bases left unmatched: 2. This CDR3 region has 13 residues. The germline gives CDR1 MDHEN, CDR2 SYDVKM. Here the CDR3 reads CASSRTGGETQYF. As DNA, the CDR3 is TGTGCCAGCAGCCGGACAGGGGGAGAGACCCAGTACTTC.

A few counts support this clone. This chain connects TRBV7-3 to TRBJ2-1; 8 bases fit TRBD2. Germline V gives CDR1 SGHTA, CDR2 FQGTGA. The length of the CDR3 is 15 residues. Trimming took 1 base from V and 1 from J; bases not matched to a gene: 0. The CDR3 region has the DNA TGTGCCAGCAGCTTAAGCGGGAGGTCCTACAATGAGCAGTTCTTC. It codes for CASSLSGRSYNEQFF.

V is TRBV7-2 and J is TRBJ1-1; tentative D call: TRBD1 (5 bases). The CDR3 is 14 amino acids. The V end was cut by 5 bases, the J end by 5 bases, with 15 bases between. Germline CDR1 SGHTA, CDR2 FQGNSA. CDR3 sequence (DNA): TGTGCCAGCAGCCCCCATGCGGGGGGGACTGAAGCTTTCTTT. Encoded protein: CASSPHAGGTEAFF.

This CDR3 reads CASSLAGVSSYNEQFF. The DNA for the CDR3 is TGTGCCAGCAGCTTAGCGGGAGTGAGCTCCTACAATGAGCAGTTCTTC. The chain recombines TRBV7-8 with TRBJ2-1; TRBD2 is a possible D gene (5 bases). V lost 0 bases, J lost 0 bases, and 9 bases lay in between. The CDR3 length is 16 residues. CDR1 is SGHVS and CDR2 is FQNEAQ in the germline V gene.

The sample holds a few counts of this clone. V usage is TRBV25-1 and J usage is TRBJ2-3; 10 nucleotides agree with TRBD2. V was pared by 5 bases and J by 1 base, with 3 bases of the junction left unmatched. This CDR3 comprises 15 residues. The germline V gene has CDR1 MGHDK and CDR2 SYGVNS. The CDR3 DNA is TGTGCCAGCAGTACTCTAGCGGGAGGCACAGATACGCAGTATTTT. It codes for CASSTLAGGTDTQYF.

This clone was seen more than once but under ten times. The chain links TRBV28 to TRBJ2-3, with D possibly being TRBD2 (6 bases). The V and J ends lost 3 bases and 2 bases respectively, with 15 bases between them. Germline CDR1 MDHEN, CDR2 SYDVKM. This CDR3 spans 16 amino acids. The CDR3 DNA follows: TGTGCCAGCAGTTTCCCAGGTAGCGGAGCCACAGATACGCAGTATTTT. This sequence encodes CASSFPGSGATDTQYF.

The chain joins TRBV7-6 to TRBJ2-7, with TRBD1 matching 9 bases. The V and J ends lost 5 bases and 5 bases, in that order; junction bases with no gene match: 10. The V gene's germline CDR1 is SGHVS and CDR2 FNYEAQ. The CDR3 is 15 residues long. CDR3 sequence: CASSKTGQGTHEQYF. In DNA form, the CDR3 reads TGTGCCAGCAGCAAAACCGGACAGGGGACTCACGAGCAGTACTTC.

The genes are TRBV19 and TRBJ2-3; 9 bases match TRBD1. Germline V gene data show CDR1 as LNHDA and CDR2 as SQIVND (reference sequence). J lost 3 bases, V lost 3 bases, and 4 bases had no gene match. The length of the CDR3 is 15 residues. The CDR3 loop is CASSIGTGRTDTQYF. The CDR3 DNA follows: TGTGCCAGTAGTATCGGGACAGGGCGAACAGATACGCAGTATTTT.

The rearrangement joins TRBV20-1 to TRBJ2-7, with D possibly matching TRBD1 (5 bases). The V and J ends lost 6 bases and 7 bases respectively, with 13 bases between them. Germline V gives CDR1 DFQATT, CDR2 SNEGSKA (reference sequence). The CDR3 has 11 residues. The CDR3 DNA sequence: TGCAGTGCAGCCGACAGAACAGAGCAGTACTTC. This sequence encodes CSAADRTEQYF.

The sample holds a few counts of this clone. This sequence joins TRBV20-1 and TRBJ1-3; TRBD1 is a possible D gene (5 bases). The CDR3 length is 11 residues. Germline values: CDR1 DFQATT, CDR2 SNEGSKA (reference sequence). With 6 bases removed from V and 4 bases from J, the gap between germline ends came to 7 bases. Here the CDR3 DNA reads TGCAGTGCCGGGGGAGGAAACACCATATATTTT. Translation: CSAGGGNTIYF.

In DNA, the CDR3 is TGTGCCAGCAGTCTCCCGACAGGGGGGGAAGAAAAACTGTTTTTT. Protein sequence: CASSLPTGGEEKLFF. The rearrangement uses TRBV28 and TRBJ1-4, with 9 bases fitting TRBD1. J lost 8 bases, V lost 5 bases, and 9 bases had no gene match. The CDR3 has 15 residues. The germline V gene encodes CDR1 MDHEN and CDR2 SYDVKM. Filled out from reference TRBV28 and TRBJ1-4, the complete variable domain reads DVKVTQSSRYLVKRTGEKVFLECVQDMDHENMFWYRQDPGLGLRLIYFSYDVKMKEKGDIPEGYSVSREKKERFSLILESASTNQTSMYLCASSLPTGGEEKLFFGSGTQLSVL.

This clone was observed a handful of times. The rearrangement joins TRBV7-2 to TRBJ2-3, with D perhaps matching TRBD2 (6 bases). Germline CDR1 is SGHTA and CDR2 is FQGNSA. V was clipped by 7 bases and J by 0 bases, with 17 bases between them. The CDR3 runs to 16 residues. CDR3 sequence reads: CASTPARGTSTDTQYF. In DNA, the CDR3 is TGTGCCAGCACTCCGGCACGCGGGACTAGCACAGATACGCAGTATTTT.

In this sample, this clone turned up a few times. This CDR3 reads CAWSPGTGEKLFF. Written as DNA, the CDR3 is TGTGCCTGGAGTCCCGGAACGGGTGAAAAACTGTTTTTT. The chain uses TRBV30 and TRBJ1-4; unclear D gene. CDR3 length: 13 residues. Deletions cut 2 bases from V and 7 bases from J, with 11 bases between. The V gene's germline CDR1 is GTSNPN and CDR2 SVGIG (reference sequence).